This record covers a single T cell receptor (beta chain). The CDR3 consists of 14 residues. The V gene's germline CDR1 is SGHDT and CDR2 YYEEEE. The V end lost 1 base, the J end lost 0 bases, and 8 bases lay between the germline ends. The data were taken from a study of blood T cell repertoires in COVID-19. Study overall: Acute-phase and convalescent COVID-19 samples originated in the United States, Italy and Spain. PBMCs, B-cell-depleted T cells, or T cells provided the cDNA or gDNA that made up the material.

Original data processing: Amplification of reference gene primers was used by the study to estimate nucleated cell counts. Sequencing was performed with immunoSEQ multiplex PCR; in TCRdb, only in-frame clones are kept and a portion is missing. V, J and clone size are taken as reported in that table, and D and trimming were inferred from the DNA itself. Altogether 300,000 to 350,000 clones are present, around 87% being singletons, with the ten largest covering 3.5% to 4.5%. The sequencing input was PBMCs or T cells enriched from blood (not recorded which). The sequence came from a woman between 18 and 29 years old with acute COVID-19. The chain employs TRBV5-6 and TRBJ2-7, with D possibly TRBD2 on 6 matching bases. The CDR3 nucleotides read TGTGCCAGCAGCTTGAGCGGGTACTCCTACGAGCAGTACTTC. Its protein is CASSLSGYSYEQYF.